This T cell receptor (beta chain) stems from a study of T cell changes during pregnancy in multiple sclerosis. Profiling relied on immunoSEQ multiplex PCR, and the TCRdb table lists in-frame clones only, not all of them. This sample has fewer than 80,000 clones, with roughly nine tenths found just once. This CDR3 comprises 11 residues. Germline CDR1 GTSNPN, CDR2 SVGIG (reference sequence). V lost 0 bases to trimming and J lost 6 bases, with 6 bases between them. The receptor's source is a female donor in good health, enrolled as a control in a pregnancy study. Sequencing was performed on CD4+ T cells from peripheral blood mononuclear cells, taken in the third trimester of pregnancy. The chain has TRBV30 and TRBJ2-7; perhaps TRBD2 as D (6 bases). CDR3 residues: CAWSVGGEQYF. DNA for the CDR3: TGTGCCTGGAGTGTGGGAGGCGAGCAGTACTTC.